These 27 T cell receptor beta chains originate from one sample sequenced in a study of cytomegalovirus exposure and HLA in healthy donors (dated by TCRdb to about 2017). Library prep was done by the immunoSEQ multiplex PCR assay. For the multiplex PCR, a mixture combining 60 forward primers for TCR Vbeta segments and 13 reverse primers for TCR Jbeta segments was used. TCRdb carries this immuneACCESS record with in-frame sequences only. Its versions omit some clonotypes, under half of them owing to an unresolved V gene in the studies checked, with the rest unexplained. The sample table holds nearly 65,000 clones, of which around 73% were seen once. Approximately 5.4% of the sample is taken by the ten largest. The sequenced material came from PBMCs. These receptors all come from a man aged 50 or older in good health and CMV-seronegative.

This clone was seen a handful of times. The rearrangement uses TRBV7-3 and TRBJ2-7, with 7 bases aligning to TRBD1. Trimming cost V 4 bases and J 0 bases; bases outside gene matches: 6. There are 15 residues in the CDR3. Germline CDR1 and CDR2: SGHTA and FQGTGA. DNA for the CDR3: TGTGCCAGCAGCTCCTCCGGGACAGTCTCCTACGAGCAGTACTTC. This sequence encodes CASSSSGTVSYEQYF.

The chain has TRBV4-2 and TRBJ1-6, with TRBD1 matching 10 bases. CDR3 length: 17 amino acids. Germline values: CDR1 LGHNA, CDR2 YNFKEQ. Trimming took 4 bases from V and 3 from J; bases not matched to a gene: 6. Here the CDR3 DNA reads TGTGCCAGCAGCCCCGGACAGGGGGAATTCTATAATTCACCCCTCCACTTT. This codes for CASSPGQGEFYNSPLHF.

The chain is built from TRBV19 and TRBJ2-2; possibly TRBD1 for D (5 bases). CDR1 and CDR2 (germline): LNHDA, SQIVND (reference sequence). The CDR3 spans 18 residues. The germline V and J ends were trimmed by 0 bases and 8 bases, with 22 bases remaining between them. The DNA of the CDR3 is TGTGCCAGTAGTATAGATCCCAGGTCGGTTCAGGGTGGGGGGGAGCTGTTTTTT. This codes for CASSIDPRSVQGGGELFF.

The rearrangement uses TRBV19 and TRBJ2-1; 8 bases align to TRBD2. V was pared by 5 bases and J by 9 bases, with 12 bases of the junction left unmatched. Germline V CDR1 and CDR2: LNHDA, SQIVND (reference sequence). The CDR3 covers 15 residues. DNA of the CDR3: TGTGCCAGTAGTCCCTTTACGGGGGGGCTGGGTGAGCAGTTCTTC. It translates to CASSPFTGGLGEQFF.

The chain couples TRBV9 to TRBJ2-1, with 9 nucleotides matching TRBD2. The CDR3 has 17 residues. Germline assignment: CDR1 SGDLS and CDR2 YYNGEE. With V trimmed by 0 bases and J by 8 bases, 12 bases remained unmatched. CDR3 amino acids: CASSVGSGGPLLHEQFF. DNA for the CDR3: TGTGCCAGCAGCGTAGGTAGCGGGGGCCCTCTTTTGCATGAGCAGTTCTTC.

The genes are TRBV6-5 and TRBJ1-2; D call uncertain. Per the germline V gene, CDR1 is MNHEY and CDR2 is SVGAGI. Trimming left V 7 bases short and J 4 bases short, with 7 bases between. This CDR3 has 11 amino acids. The CDR3 loop is CASNSAYGYTF. CDR3 DNA sequence: TGTGCCAGCAACTCCGCCTATGGCTACACCTTC.

This clone has a handful of counts. This sequence joins TRBV6-1 and TRBJ1-5, with 9 bases identical to TRBD1. The V segment lost 6 bases and the J segment 9 bases; nucleotides outside the gene matches: 12. Per germline, CDR1 MNHNS and CDR2 SASEGT. The CDR3 is 15 residues long. This chain's CDR3 is CASRAGIQGATPQHF. The CDR3 DNA reads as TGTGCCAGCAGGGCCGGGATACAGGGGGCAACGCCCCAGCATTTT.

The rearrangement joins TRBV11-2 to TRBJ2-1, with D tentatively TRBD1 (5 bases). Deletions cut 2 bases from V and 6 bases from J, with 14 bases between. The CDR3 is 15 residues long. Germline CDR1 SGHAT, CDR2 FQNNGV. As DNA, the CDR3 is TGTGCCAGCAGCTTACAGCAGACAGCCTCCAATGAGCAGTTCTTC. Amino acids: CASSLQQTASNEQFF.

The J gene is TRBJ1-1, the V gene TRBV6-5, with D possibly TRBD1 on 6 matching bases. V shed 0 bases and J shed 7 bases, with 15 bases lying between them. CDR1 is MNHEY, CDR2 SVGAGI, per germline. The CDR3 runs to 15 residues. The CDR3 DNA reads TGTGCCAGCAGTTACTCTGTAGGGTTCAGGGGTGAAGCTTTCTTT. Translated, it gives CASSYSVGFRGEAFF.

The chain uses TRBV9 and TRBJ2-5; 9 bases line up with TRBD2. Per germline, CDR1 SGDLS and CDR2 YYNGEE. The CDR3 runs 14 residues. J lost 2 bases, V lost 4 bases, and 3 bases had no gene match. CDR3 bases: TGTGCCAGCAGCAGGAGCGGGGGGCAAGAGACCCAGTACTTC. Residues: CASSRSGGQETQYF.

The V call is TRBV10-2, the J call TRBJ1-4; TRBD1 agrees at 12 bases. J lost 4 bases, V lost 3 bases, and 9 bases had no gene match. The germline gives CDR1 WSHSY, CDR2 SAAADI. The CDR3 is 18 amino acids. CDR3 sequence (DNA): TGCGCCAGCAGTGACCCCCGGGACAGGGGGCTCGGTAATGAAAAACTGTTTTTT. This sequence encodes CASSDPRDRGLGNEKLFF.

J is TRBJ1-3 and V is TRBV2; D unresolved. Trimming took 3 bases from V and 1 from J, leaving 7 bases between them. The CDR3 length is 14 residues. Germline CDR1 SNHLY, CDR2 FYNNEI. CDR3: CASSEFQSGNTIYF. In DNA form, the CDR3 reads TGTGCCAGCAGTGAGTTCCAGTCTGGAAACACCATATATTTT. Using reference TRBV2 and TRBJ1-3 for the parts outside the CDR3, the full variable domain is EPEVTQTPSHQVTQMGQEVILRCVPISNHLYFYWYRQILGQKVEFLVSFYNNEISEKSEIFDDQFSVERPDGSNFTLKIRSTKLEDSAMYFCASSEFQSGNTIYFGEGSWLTVV.

The chain combines TRBV30 with TRBJ2-5; D may be TRBD1 (6 bases). Germline loops: CDR1 GTSNPN, CDR2 SVGIG (reference sequence). The CDR3 loop spans 15 amino acids. Deletions cut 1 base from V and 4 bases from J, with 16 bases between. CDR3 in amino acids: CAWSELGAKRETQYF. CDR3 nucleotide sequence: TGTGCCTGGAGTGAGTTGGGGGCGAAGAGAGAGACCCAGTACTTC.

The chain employs TRBV19 and TRBJ1-1, with D unresolved. Germline CDR1 LNHDA, CDR2 SQIVND (reference sequence). The CDR3 is 15 residues long. V lost 5 bases, J lost 0 bases, and 13 bases lay in between. In nucleotides, the CDR3 is TGTGCCAGTAGTCCGGGTAAAGGCTTGAACACTGAAGCTTTCTTT. It codes for CASSPGKGLNTEAFF.

V and J are TRBV7-3 and TRBJ2-4; TRBD1 aligns across 8 bases. The junction had 8 bases not matched to a gene; V was cut back by 5 bases and J by 5 bases. Germline V CDR1 and CDR2: SGHTA, FQGTGA. The CDR3 contains 15 residues. CDR3 nucleotides: TGTGCCAGCAGCGCTCGGACAGGGTCTGAAAACATTCAGTACTTC. It specifies CASSARTGSENIQYF.

The V gene is TRBV7-3, the J gene TRBJ2-5, with D tentatively TRBD1 (8 bases). CDR1 is SGHTA, CDR2 FQGTGA, per germline. The CDR3 extends over 15 amino acids. The V end was cut by 3 bases, the J end by 5 bases, with 16 bases between. This CDR3 is CASSLTGEGVETQYF. The CDR3 region has the DNA TGTGCCAGCAGCTTGACAGGGGAGGGCGTGGAGACCCAGTACTTC.

The chain employs TRBV9 and TRBJ2-7; the match to TRBD2 covers 10 bases. Germline assignment: CDR1 SGDLS and CDR2 YYNGEE. After removal of 4 bases from V and 2 bases from J, the junction contained 9 bases not matched to a gene. CDR3 length equals 16 residues. The CDR3 sequence: CASSSGLAAPAYEQYF. The DNA for the CDR3 is TGTGCCAGCAGCTCAGGACTAGCGGCCCCAGCCTACGAGCAGTACTTC.

The chain combines TRBV6-1 with TRBJ1-2; D not resolved. The CDR3 is made up of 14 amino acids. CDR1 is MNHNS, CDR2 SASEGT, per germline. V was shortened by 6 bases and J by 8 bases, with 19 bases between the two germline ends. The CDR3 region has the DNA TGTGCCAGCAGCAACTCTCTTAACAGTCACGGCTACACCTTC. Translated: CASSNSLNSHGYTF.

The table lists this clone with a few counts. The chain carries TRBV10-1 and TRBJ2-3, with D possibly being TRBD1 (5 bases). V was cut by 3 bases and J by 3 bases, with 13 bases left in between. Germline V gives CDR1 WNHNN, CDR2 SYGVQD (reference sequence). The CDR3 length is 15 residues. DNA for the CDR3: TGCGCCAGCAGTGAATCTGCAGGGCCGACAGATACGCAGTATTTT. The encoded protein is CASSESAGPTDTQYF.

The V and J genes are TRBV4-2 and TRBJ1-2; D is unresolved. The CDR3 consists of 11 residues. Germline values: CDR1 LGHNA, CDR2 YNFKEQ. V dropped 2 bases and J dropped 8 bases, with 6 bases sitting between them. CDR3 DNA: TGTGCCAGCAGCCAACGGGGAGGCTACACCTTC. It translates to CASSQRGGYTF.

This chain uses TRBV2 with TRBJ2-1, with a weak D call TRBD2 (5 bases). The germline V and J ends were trimmed by 5 bases and 15 bases, with 14 bases remaining between them. The V gene's germline CDR1 is SNHLY and CDR2 FYNNEI. The CDR3 contains 11 residues. The CDR3 region is CASSLAYDPFF. CDR3 in DNA: TGTGCCAGCAGTCTAGCATATGATCCGTTCTTC. The full variable domain, its missing parts supplied by reference TRBV2 and TRBJ2-1, is EPEVTQTPSHQVTQMGQEVILRCVPISNHLYFYWYRQILGQKVEFLVSFYNNEISEKSEIFDDQFSVERPDGSNFTLKIRSTKLEDSAMYFCASSLAYDPFFGPGTRLTVL.

The CDR3 nucleotides read TGTGCCAGCGCTAGCGGAGCAAATTCCCGACAAGAGACCCAGTACTTC. This gives the protein CASASGANSRQETQYF. The V gene is TRBV9, the J gene TRBJ2-5, with 7 bases that match TRBD2. The CDR3 contains 16 residues. Germline values: CDR1 SGDLS, CDR2 YYNGEE. Trimming at V came to 7 bases and at J to 2 bases, leaving 14 bases not matched to a gene.

As DNA, the CDR3 is TGTGCCAGCACCCCGGGGGATACGCAGTATTTT. It encodes CASTPGDTQYF. The chain recombines TRBV7-9 with TRBJ2-3; D possibly corresponds to TRBD2 (5 bases). The CDR3 consists of 11 residues. Trimming stripped 7 bases from V and 6 bases from J, with 8 bases between. Germline lookup yields CDR1 SEHNR and CDR2 FQNEAQ (reference sequence).

This rearrangement joins TRBV5-1 to TRBJ2-4; D perhaps matches TRBD2 (5 bases). The CDR3 contains 18 residues. The germline V gene has CDR1 SGHRS and CDR2 YFSETQ. V was shortened by 3 bases and J by 0 bases, with 19 bases between the two germline ends. The CDR3 loop reads CASSSDPQRALAKNIQYF. As DNA, the CDR3 is TGCGCCAGCAGCTCTGACCCCCAGAGGGCCCTAGCCAAAAACATTCAGTACTTC.

The V call is TRBV29-1, the J call TRBJ1-5, with D perhaps TRBD1 (6 bases). The germline V gene has CDR1 SQVTM and CDR2 ANQGSEA. This CDR3 is built from 14 residues. Deletions cut 4 bases from V and 1 base from J, with 11 bases between. As DNA, the CDR3 is TGCAGCGTTGGTTCCAGGGGAAGCAATCAGCCCCAGCATTTT. This sequence encodes CSVGSRGSNQPQHF.

V usage is TRBV29-1 and J usage is TRBJ1-1, with TRBD1 matching 8 bases. Trimming at V came to 6 bases and at J to 1 base, leaving 1 base not matched to a gene. This CDR3 has 12 residues. Germline CDR1 and CDR2: SQVTM and ANQGSEA. The CDR3 sequence: CSVGQGNTEAFF. The CDR3 DNA reads as TGCAGCGTCGGACAGGGGAACACTGAAGCTTTCTTT.

This clone came up a few times. The CDR3 region is CASSERGGSTDTQYF. The CDR3, as DNA: TGTGCCAGCAGCGAGCGGGGGGGAAGCACAGATACGCAGTATTTT. V usage is TRBV6-4 and J usage is TRBJ2-3; 10 bases agree with TRBD2. This CDR3 contains 15 residues. Unmatched junction bases numbered 3, after V lost 6 bases and J lost 0 bases. Germline CDR1 and CDR2: MRHNA and SNTAGT.